Sequencing of this T cell receptor beta chain was carried out in a study of blood T cell repertoires in COVID-19. Across the study: Specimens from acute and convalescent COVID-19 originated in the United States, Italy and Spain. In each case, the material was cDNA or gDNA derived from T cells, B-cell-depleted T cells, or PBMCs.

Repertoires were generated with immunoSEQ multiplex PCR, while TCRdb's copy carries only in-frame clones and drops some. There are 90,000 to 100,000 clones in the sample; roughly 84% occur only once, and around 12% lies in the top ten. Material for sequencing was peripheral blood. The sequence was collected from a human donor in a cohort sampled during active COVID-19.

CDR3 residues: CASSNYGTGDQPQHF. In DNA form, the CDR3 reads TGTGCCAGCAGTAACTACGGGACAGGCGATCAGCCCCAGCATTTT. The chain has TRBV6-6 and TRBJ1-5; TRBD1 matches at 8 bases. The length of the CDR3 is 15 residues. Per the germline V gene, CDR1 is MNHNY and CDR2 is SVGAGI (reference sequence). Trimming cost V 5 bases and J 5 bases; bases outside gene matches: 8.